This is a list of T cell receptor beta chains from one sample in a study of T cells in localized non-small cell lung cancer. Profiled with immunoSEQ multiplex PCR; TCRdb holds only in-frame clones, not every one. This table has some 39,000 clones, roughly 88% appearing once. The specimen comprised peripheral blood mononuclear cells, sampled before any cancer treatment. The receptors stem from a male donor at least 60 years old with stage II lung adenocarcinoma. CDR3s include the opening cysteine and the closing phenylalanine or tryptophan. Fields, in order: D gene, V gene, clone size, CDR3 protein. D genes are given only for firm matches. Not all rows give a size; the values are once, few, many and, for expanded clones, a class.

d_gene: TRBD2; v_gene: TRBV19; abundance: -; CDR3aa: CASSISVWLAGLGIEQYF
d_gene: TRBD2; v_gene: TRBV6-6; abundance: -; CDR3aa: CASSGTSGRYNEQFF
d_gene: -; v_gene: TRBV15; abundance: -; CDR3aa: CATSRDYPTGRETQYF
d_gene: -; v_gene: TRBV18; abundance: -; CDR3aa: CASSPPLSAYNEQFF
d_gene: TRBD2; v_gene: TRBV23-1; abundance: -; CDR3aa: CASSQWRGEIREQFF
d_gene: -; v_gene: TRBV7-6; abundance: -; CDR3aa: CASSPRTAAYEQYF
d_gene: -; v_gene: TRBV7-9; abundance: -; CDR3aa: CASSSPPYGYTF
d_gene: TRBD2; v_gene: TRBV5-4; abundance: -; CDR3aa: CASSLGGLAEQETQYF
d_gene: -; v_gene: TRBV30; abundance: -; CDR3aa: CAWSAPRTQFF
d_gene: -; v_gene: TRBV4-1; abundance: -; CDR3aa: CASSPTGVNQPQHF
d_gene: -; v_gene: TRBV28; abundance: few; CDR3aa: CASRDFRYNEQFF
d_gene: -; v_gene: TRBV28; abundance: -; CDR3aa: CASSPSPGTLAKNIQYF
d_gene: -; v_gene: TRBV5-1; abundance: -; CDR3aa: CASSLEASYPYEQYF
d_gene: -; v_gene: TRBV21-1; abundance: once; CDR3aa: CASRAVKGRSYEQYF
d_gene: -; v_gene: TRBV13; abundance: -; CDR3aa: CASQGKTDTQYF
d_gene: TRBD2; v_gene: TRBV9; abundance: -; CDR3aa: CASSPYSPGLVSTGELFF
d_gene: TRBD2; v_gene: TRBV2; abundance: -; CDR3aa: CASSEDGSGSSADTQYF
d_gene: -; v_gene: TRBV11-2; abundance: -; CDR3aa: CASSRDRTEAFF
d_gene: TRBD2; v_gene: TRBV9; abundance: -; CDR3aa: CASSVGQAGGPIGELFF
d_gene: -; v_gene: TRBV19; abundance: -; CDR3aa: CASSINAVEADTQYF
d_gene: TRBD1; v_gene: TRBV10-3; abundance: -; CDR3aa: CAISRRTGNNGYTF
d_gene: -; v_gene: TRBV5-1; abundance: -; CDR3aa: CASSAVQGGTEAFF
d_gene: -; v_gene: TRBV29-1; abundance: -; CDR3aa: CSVEMASRGGTDTQYF
d_gene: TRBD1; v_gene: TRBV5-4; abundance: -; CDR3aa: CASSPQGGNTEAFF
d_gene: TRBD1; v_gene: TRBV18; abundance: -; CDR3aa: CASSLNRGNTGELFF
d_gene: -; v_gene: TRBV5-5; abundance: once; CDR3aa: CASTLGQTTMNTEAFF
d_gene: TRBD2; v_gene: TRBV5-1; abundance: -; CDR3aa: CASVQYAGDTGELFF
d_gene: TRBD2; v_gene: TRBV5-1; abundance: -; CDR3aa: CASSEGLAGPYEQYF
d_gene: -; v_gene: TRBV11-1; abundance: -; CDR3aa: CASSPDSYGYTF
d_gene: -; v_gene: TRBV6-1; abundance: -; CDR3aa: CASREGSGSNYEQYF
d_gene: -; v_gene: TRBV7-2; abundance: -; CDR3aa: CASSPPRNEQYF
d_gene: -; v_gene: TRBV28; abundance: -; CDR3aa: CASSLPETKNIQYF
d_gene: TRBD1; v_gene: TRBV28; abundance: -; CDR3aa: CASSPRDRLLYGYTF
d_gene: -; v_gene: TRBV5-8; abundance: -; CDR3aa: CASSFLTGIGNQPQHF
d_gene: TRBD1; v_gene: TRBV7-9; abundance: -; CDR3aa: CASSPRDRDGYTF
d_gene: TRBD2; v_gene: TRBV11-2; abundance: few; CDR3aa: CASSRDYQRHEQFF
d_gene: -; v_gene: TRBV25-1; abundance: -; CDR3aa: CASSDPGGYGYTF